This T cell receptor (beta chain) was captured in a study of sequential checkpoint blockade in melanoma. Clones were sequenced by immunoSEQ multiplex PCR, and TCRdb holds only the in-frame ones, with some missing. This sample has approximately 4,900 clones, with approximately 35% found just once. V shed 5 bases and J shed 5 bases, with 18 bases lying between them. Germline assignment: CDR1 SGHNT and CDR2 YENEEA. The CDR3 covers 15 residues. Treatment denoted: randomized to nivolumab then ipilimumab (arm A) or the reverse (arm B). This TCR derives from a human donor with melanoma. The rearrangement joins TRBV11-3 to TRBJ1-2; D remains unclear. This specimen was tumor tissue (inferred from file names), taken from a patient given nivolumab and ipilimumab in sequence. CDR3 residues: CASSPRPSTSYGYTF. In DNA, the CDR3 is TGTGCCAGCAGCCCCCGACCGTCCACCTCTTATGGCTACACCTTC.